The 8 T cell receptor beta chains in this list originate from one sample, sequenced in a study of blood T cells in healthy people across ages (dated by TCRdb to about 2015). Libraries were constructed by 5' RACE. Sequencing was performed on an Illumina HiSeq 2500. The second PCR ran for about 7 to 11 cycles and used a J-beta primer mix along with a sample-barcoded 5' primer. Using fastp at Q25 and MiXCR, TCRdb reprocessed the public reads and kept productive beta chains. Rows merge per CDR3 protein into single entries with the most common DNA and genes. The sample has 1.5 million to 2 million distinct CDR3 sequences on record, 25% to 30% of them singletons. The ten largest clones represent less than 9.5% of the sample. The specimen was blood. Receptors were obtained from a woman in her 30s in good health.

The J gene is TRBJ2-5, the V gene TRBV5-1; unclear D gene. V gave up 4 bases and J gave up 5 bases, with 15 bases separating them. Germline-derived CDR1 and CDR2 are SGHRS and YFSETQ. This CDR3 contains 14 residues. Here the CDR3 DNA reads TGCGCCAGCAGCACCCCTCGCGGTGCTGAGACCCAGTACTTC. It codes for CASSTPRGAETQYF.

On this clonotype itself: The germline gene is not matched at one end of the junction; a read error may be the cause. The chain couples TRBV12-3 or TRBV12-4 to TRBJ2-3, with unresolved D. The CDR3 has 12 amino acids. The CDR3, as DNA: TGTGCCAGCAGTTTTACTCCAGATGCGCAGTATTTT. This translates into CASSFTPDAQYF.

About this clonotype: One end of the junction does not line up with germline, which may come from a read error. This chain connects TRBV29-1 to TRBJ2-3; D is undetermined. Germline assignment: CDR1 SQVTM and CDR2 ANQGSEA. The CDR3 is 13 residues long. CDR3 in amino acids: CGVVRPLTDTQYF. As DNA, the CDR3 is TGCGGCGTTGTCAGACCCCTCACAGATACGCAGTATTTT.

The sample holds a few counts of this clonotype. The rearrangement joins TRBV12-3 or TRBV12-4 to TRBJ1-1, with D uncertain. The CDR3 extends over 14 amino acids. V was clipped by 3 bases and J by 4 bases, with 12 bases between them. The CDR3 DNA sequence: TGTGCCAGCAGTTTGGCGGGGATGGGCACTGAAGCTTTCTTT. Protein sequence: CASSLAGMGTEAFF.

The chain carries TRBV20-1 and TRBJ2-1; D possibly corresponds to TRBD2 (5 bases). The germline V and J ends were trimmed by 0 bases and 0 bases, with 12 bases remaining between them. CDR1 is DFQATT, CDR2 SNEGSKA, per germline (reference sequence). The CDR3 loop spans 16 amino acids. Here the CDR3 reads CSARDLGTSSYNEQFF. DNA for the CDR3: TGCAGTGCTAGAGATCTAGGCACTAGCTCCTACAATGAGCAGTTCTTC.

This clonotype was recorded many times. The chain recombines TRBV5-1 with TRBJ2-7; D gene uncertain. Trimming cost V 4 bases and J 0 bases, with 11 bases left between them. Per germline, CDR1 SGHRS and CDR2 YFSETQ. The CDR3 runs 14 residues. The DNA of the CDR3 is TGCGCCAGCAGCAGAGGTGAATCCTCCTACGAGCAGTACTTC. It codes for CASSRGESSYEQYF.

The V gene is TRBV5-7, the J gene TRBJ2-2; no firm D call. TRBV5-7 is designated an ORF whose function remains uncertain. Trimming left V 7 bases short and J 6 bases short, with 4 bases between. This CDR3 is built from 10 residues. The CDR3 region is CASDAGELFF. The CDR3 coding sequence is TGTGCCAGCGATGCCGGGGAGCTGTTTTTT.

This clonotype was detected many times. The CDR3 sequence: CSVYRTGPYEQYF. The CDR3 region has the DNA TGCAGCGTCTACCGGACAGGCCCCTACGAGCAGTACTTC. The genes are TRBV29-1 and TRBJ2-7, with 7 bases lining up with TRBD1. There are 13 residues in the CDR3. V shed 6 bases and J 2 bases; nucleotides not matched to a gene: 7. CDR1 is SQVTM and CDR2 is ANQGSEA in the germline V gene.